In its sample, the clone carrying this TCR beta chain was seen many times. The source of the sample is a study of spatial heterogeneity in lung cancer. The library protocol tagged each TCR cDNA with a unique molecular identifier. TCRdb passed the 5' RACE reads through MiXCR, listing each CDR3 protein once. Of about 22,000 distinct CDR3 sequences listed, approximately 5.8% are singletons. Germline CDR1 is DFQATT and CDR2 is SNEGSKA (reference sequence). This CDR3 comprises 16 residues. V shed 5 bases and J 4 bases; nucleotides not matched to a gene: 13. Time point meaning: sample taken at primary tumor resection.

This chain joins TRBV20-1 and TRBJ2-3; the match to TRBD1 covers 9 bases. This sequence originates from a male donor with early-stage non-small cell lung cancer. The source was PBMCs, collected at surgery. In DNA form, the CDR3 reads TGCAGTGCTGGGCCTTGGGGACAGGGTGGGTCAGATACGCAGTATTTT. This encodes CSAGPWGQGGSDTQYF.